These 18 T cell receptor beta chains came from one sample sequenced in a study of blood T cell repertoires in COVID-19. Here immunoSEQ multiplex PCR was the method, and the copy in TCRdb shows in-frame clones only, minus some. The data hold some 320,000 clones, with 75% to 85% observed a single time. What was sequenced was peripheral blood. The receptors here all came from a human donor in a cohort sampled during active COVID-19.

The chain uses TRBV9 and TRBJ1-6, with 7 bases identical to TRBD1. The ends lost 4 bases at V and 8 bases at J; junction bases unmatched: 6. The CDR3 has 14 amino acids. CDR1 is SGDLS and CDR2 is YYNGEE in the germline V gene. CDR3 residues: CASSLTGADSPLHF. CDR3 bases: TGTGCCAGCAGCCTCACAGGGGCGGATTCACCCCTCCACTTT. The full variable domain, completed using reference TRBV9 and TRBJ1-6, is DSGVTQTPKHLITATGQRVTLRCSPRSGDLSVYWYQQSLDQGLQFLIQYYNGEERAKGNILERFSAQQFPDLHSELNLSSLELGDSALYFCASSLTGADSPLHFGNGTRLTVT.

This clone appeared a single time. J is TRBJ1-3 and V is TRBV5-6; no definite D call. Trimming shortened V by 0 bases and J by 0 bases, and 4 bases separated the two germline ends. The CDR3 runs 14 residues. Germline lookup yields CDR1 SGHDT and CDR2 YYEEEE. Here the CDR3 DNA reads TGTGCCAGCAGCTTGGTAGACTCTGGAAACACCATATATTTT. It encodes CASSLVDSGNTIYF.

The chain uses TRBV3-1 (or the pseudogene TRBV3-2) and TRBJ1-1; tentative D call: TRBD1 (5 bases). Deletions cut 3 bases from V and 3 bases from J, with 11 bases between. The V gene's germline CDR1 is LGHDT and CDR2 YNNKEL (reference sequence). CDR3 size: 14 residues. The CDR3, as DNA: TGTGCCAGCAGCCATTTGGGGCAGGACACTGAAGCTTTCTTT. It is translated as CASSHLGQDTEAFF.

The rearrangement uses TRBV6-5 and TRBJ1-6; 8 nucleotides agree with TRBD1. Germline values: CDR1 MNHEY, CDR2 SVGAGI. V was pared by 7 bases and J by 8 bases, with 7 bases of the junction left unmatched. The CDR3 is made up of 14 amino acids. Here the CDR3 reads CASKQGQADSPLHF. The CDR3 DNA reads as TGTGCCAGCAAGCAGGGACAGGCGGATTCACCCCTCCACTTT.

The V gene is TRBV15, the J gene TRBJ2-5; D might be TRBD2 (6 bases). Germline CDR1 reads LNHNV; CDR2 reads YYDKDF (reference sequence). The V gene lost 1 base and the J gene lost 5 bases, with 11 bases spanning the gap. The CDR3 has 14 amino acids. DNA for the CDR3: TGTGCCACCAGCAGAGGGGGGGTTCGGGAGACCCAGTACTTC. It translates to CATSRGGVRETQYF.

The CDR3 loop is CASSQGQGAGYGYTF. CDR3 nucleotide sequence: TGTGCCAGCAGCCAGGGACAGGGGGCCGGCTATGGCTACACCTTC. This chain links TRBV3-1 (or the pseudogene TRBV3-2) with TRBJ1-2, with 12 bases matching TRBD1. The length of the CDR3 is 15 residues. Losses at the gene ends were 3 bases for V and 4 bases for J; bases not matched to a gene: 3. CDR1 and CDR2 from the germline V gene are LGHDT and YNNKEL (reference sequence).

This sequence joins TRBV3-1 (or the pseudogene TRBV3-2) and TRBJ2-7; no reliable D call. V lost 0 bases, J lost 7 bases, and 10 bases lay in between. The CDR3 spans 13 residues. CDR1 and CDR2 from the germline V gene are LGHDT and YNNKEL (reference sequence). For the CDR3, the DNA is TGTGCCAGCAGCCAAGACCTATTGAGGGAGCAGTACTTC. Translation gives CASSQDLLREQYF.

This chain uses TRBV2 with TRBJ1-4; D may be TRBD1 (5 bases). This CDR3 spans 15 amino acids. V was shortened by 6 bases and J by 0 bases, with 11 bases between the two germline ends. Germline assignment: CDR1 SNHLY and CDR2 FYNNEI. This CDR3 reads CASRAPGATNEKLFF. The CDR3, as DNA: TGTGCCAGCAGAGCCCCGGGGGCAACTAATGAAAAACTGTTTTTT.

A note on this clone: Other DNA sequences from this sample encode an identical CDR3 as well. The DNA of the CDR3 is TGCGCCAGCAGCCTCAGGGAAGAGACCCAGTACTTC. This encodes CASSLREETQYF. The chain employs TRBV5-1 and TRBJ2-5; tentative D call: TRBD1 (5 bases). This CDR3 has 12 amino acids. Trimming cost V 4 bases and J 3 bases, with 7 bases left between them. Looked up from germline, CDR1 is SGHRS and CDR2 is YFSETQ.

The J gene is TRBJ1-2, the V gene TRBV9, with D unresolved. CDR1 and CDR2 (germline): SGDLS, YYNGEE. Trimming cost V 0 bases and J 3 bases, with 9 bases left between them. This CDR3 has 14 amino acids. The CDR3 is CASSVAPGDYGYTF. CDR3 nucleotides: TGTGCCAGCAGCGTAGCTCCGGGAGACTATGGCTACACCTTC.

The chain is built from TRBV6-5 and TRBJ1-3; D remains unclear. The CDR3 sequence is 11 residues long. Between the trimmed V and J ends, which lost 7 bases and 4 bases, there was a span of 5 bases. CDR1 and CDR2 (germline): MNHEY, SVGAGI. CDR3 nucleotide sequence: TGTGCCAGCACATTGGGAAACACCATATATTTT. It specifies CASTLGNTIYF.

This chain connects TRBV30 to TRBJ1-6; D is unresolved. V was cut by 2 bases and J by 5 bases, with 13 bases left in between. The CDR3 is 15 amino acids. Looked up from germline, CDR1 is GTSNPN and CDR2 is SVGIG (reference sequence). The CDR3 sequence: CAWSISTRNNSPLHF. The CDR3 DNA follows: TGTGCCTGGAGTATTTCGACAAGAAATAATTCACCCCTCCACTTT.

The chain joins TRBV24-1 to TRBJ2-1, with D tentatively TRBD1 (5 bases). The V gene's germline CDR1 is KGHDR and CDR2 SFDVKD. The CDR3 extends over 14 amino acids. Deletions cut 3 bases from V and 2 bases from J, with 7 bases between. As DNA, the CDR3 is TGTGCCACCAGTGATCGGACACCCTACAATGAGCAGTTCTTC. Translated, it gives CATSDRTPYNEQFF.

This chain joins TRBV15 and TRBJ2-3, with D uncertain. The CDR3 length is 13 residues. Trimming cost V 1 base and J 2 bases, with 4 bases left between them. Germline V gene lookup returns CDR1 LNHNV and CDR2 YYDKDF (reference sequence). Here the CDR3 DNA reads TGTGCCACCAGCAGAGCCTCCACAGATACGCAGTATTTT. This gives the protein CATSRASTDTQYF.

The chain carries TRBV14 and TRBJ2-7; the D gene is possibly TRBD1 (6 bases). The V end was cut by 2 bases, the J end by 2 bases, with 13 bases between. Germline CDR1 and CDR2: SGHDN and FVKESK. CDR3 length: 15 residues. The CDR3 here is CASSQNRVRAYEQYF. The CDR3 DNA reads TGTGCCAGCAGCCAAAACAGGGTCAGGGCCTACGAGCAGTACTTC.

The count of this clone is one. This chain uses TRBV19 with TRBJ2-3, with 8 bases fitting TRBD1. Looked up from germline, CDR1 is LNHDA and CDR2 is SQIVND (reference sequence). V dropped 3 bases and J dropped 4; count of bases not matched to a gene: 6. The CDR3 has 15 amino acids. The DNA of the CDR3 is TGTGCCAGTAGTATCCCGGGACAGGCACCAGATACGCAGTATTTT. It translates to CASSIPGQAPDTQYF.

The rearrangement joins TRBV7-2 to TRBJ2-3, with TRBD2 matching 8 bases. The length of the CDR3 is 14 residues. V shed 3 bases and J 4 bases; nucleotides not matched to a gene: 3. Germline-derived CDR1 and CDR2 are SGHTA and FQGNSA. CDR3 sequence: CASSFGGGPDTQYF. CDR3 DNA: TGTGCCAGCAGCTTCGGGGGGGGCCCAGATACGCAGTATTTT. Using reference TRBV7-2 and TRBJ2-3 for the parts outside the CDR3, the full variable domain is GAGVSQSPSNKVTEKGKDVELRCDPISGHTALYWYRQSLGQGLEFLIYFQGNSAPDKSGLPSDRFSAERTGGSVSTLTIQRTQQEDSAVYLCASSFGGGPDTQYFGPGTRLTVL.

The chain links TRBV18 to TRBJ1-6, with D perhaps TRBD1 (6 bases). The CDR3 sequence is 14 residues long. Deletions cut 6 bases from V and 7 bases from J, with 13 bases between. Per the germline V gene, CDR1 is KGHSH and CDR2 is LQKENI. The CDR3 DNA is TGTGCCAGCTCGCCATACACAGGGAATTCACCCCTCCACTTT. Protein: CASSPYTGNSPLHF.